The subject of this entry is one T cell receptor beta chain. The antigen it recognizes is unknown. Base qualities were left out, and no much larger clone turns up one base away. One collaborating source in Seattle enrolled patients during active infection and followed them longitudinally through the course of disease. Whole blood was collected in K2EDTA tubes by collaborating institutions according to the institutions' own protocols. For TCRbeta analysis, collaborators shipped samples in one of three forms: frozen whole blood, isolated PBMCs, or DNA extracted from either of those sample types. CDR1 and CDR2 (SGHDT, YYEEEE) derive from the germline V gene. Trimming removed 6 bases from V and 1 base from J; the gene matches leave 12 bases unexplained. The CDR3 goes from the cysteine to the phenylalanine over 17 residues. Of all the DNA, just the CDR3 is kept, 51 bases in frame from base 1. This sample was taken from a study of blood T cell repertoires in COVID-19 (dated by TCRdb to about 2020). For context, the study as a whole: Collaborator samples came from the United States, Italy and Spain and covered acute and convalescent phases of COVID-19. The prospective study material was composed of cDNA or gDNA derived from T cells, B-cell-depleted T cells, or PBMCs. Subjects who had been exposed to COVID-19, were actively infected with it, or had recovered from it provided the deeply sampled blood TCRbeta repertoires that made up the dataset. The repertoires were made available in a free public database intended to serve as a resource for research on the immune response to SARS-CoV-2. The samples were drawn from the first 160 participants of the ongoing ImmuneRACE study and from roughly 1,300 subjects provided by 6 global collaborators. Sample metadata almost always included a de-identified subject ID, COVID-19 status, age in years and sex. Where available, HLA class I and class II types were taken from metadata supplied by the sample provider and were not determined by assay-based typing.

TCRbeta CDR3 regions were amplified from genomic DNA by means of the immunoSEQ Assay, a bias-controlled multiplex PCR. The paper's processing steps were these. The number of nucleated cells in each sample was estimated from the amplification of reference gene primers within the assay. To quantify the absolute abundance of each unique TCRbeta CDR3 rearrangement, sequence reads were collapsed and filtered. For each sample, productive Simpson clonality was calculated as the square root of Simpson's diversity index across productive rearrangements. TCRdb carries this immuneACCESS record with in-frame sequences only. Its versions omit some clonotypes, under half of them owing to an unresolved V gene in the studies checked, with the rest unexplained. V, J and clone size derive from that table, while D and trimming were established from the DNA sequence. This sample has about 250,000 clones in its table, and nearly 95% of those were observed once. The ten largest make up 0.83% of the sample.

Points the paper makes about the study in general: The quantity of clinical and demographic metadata differed by source and by participant and was supplied without curation.

The rearranged chain carries TRBV5-6 and TRBJ2-2, with 7 bases aligning to TRBD1. The source of this sequence is a young man with COVID-19, enrolled during active disease. Sequenced material: peripheral blood. The nucleotide sequence is TGTGCCAGCACCATACTTTCGGGACAGATGAACACCGGGGAGCTGTTTTTT. Its coded protein is CASTILSGQMNTGELFF.